This T cell receptor beta chain emerged from a study of Tregs in tolerant kidney transplant recipients. The study's findings and limits: The small number of patients limits these findings pending further validation.

V was pared by 4 bases and J by 0 bases, with 12 bases of the junction left unmatched. Germline V gene data show CDR1 as SGHAT and CDR2 as FQNNGV. The CDR3 is 19 amino acids. Produced via immunoSEQ multiplex PCR; TCRdb's table is partial and in-frame only. The data show about 120,000 clones, around nine tenths seen once. Turning to this clone: What it binds is not known.

The sample consisted of CD4+ T cells from blood. The receptor was isolated from a human donor in good health. V and J are TRBV11-2 and TRBJ2-1; 10 positions agree with TRBD2. CDR3 DNA sequence: TGTGCCAGCAGCTCACTAGCGGGAATTTACGTTAGCTCCTACAATGAGCAGTTCTTC. This codes for CASSSLAGIYVSSYNEQFF.